The entry that follows covers one TCR beta chain sequence. Its antigen remains unknown. These data come from a study of brain T cells in children with intractable seizures. Study findings and constraints: Viral specificity was inferred only from CDR3 similarity; HCMV serostatus was unknown.

Patients received at least one anti-epileptic drug before surgery. Sequencing used immunoSEQ multiplex PCR; TCRdb keeps in-frame clones, though not all of them. The sample has 110,000 or so clones, under 95% seen once. Trimming took 3 bases from V and 6 from J, leaving 17 bases between them. CDR1 SGHTA and CDR2 FQGNSA come from the germline V gene. CDR3 size: 15 residues. This receptor was obtained from a boy under two years old with hemimegalencephaly and intractable seizures. Sequenced material: peripheral blood, taken at surgery. This sequence joins TRBV7-2 and TRBJ1-2, with a weak D call TRBD1 (5 bases). CDR3 DNA: TGTGCCAGCAGCTTCCGGGACCGGCGGGGGGATGGCTACACCTTC. It codes for CASSFRDRRGDGYTF.